The 25 T cell receptor beta chains reported below all come from one sample, sequenced in a study of T-cell reconstitution after alpha-beta-depleted transplantation in children. As it was prepared, the TCRbeta library received unique molecular identifiers. TCRdb redid the calling of the PCR reads with MiXCR, one entry per CDR3 protein. The sample records 90,000 to 130,000 distinct CDR3 sequences, 5.5% to 7% being singletons. The sequences come from PBMCs, mostly from graft donor cells, collected 360 days after TCRalphabeta/CD19-depleted stem cell transplant. All receptors derive from a male patient between 2 and 10 years old who had a stem cell transplant for acute lymphoblastic leukemia, so the T cells may come from the graft donor.

This clonotype was recorded at least ten times. The chain is built from TRBV12-3 or TRBV12-4 and TRBJ2-3, with D perhaps matching TRBD1 or TRBD2 (5 bases each). Trimming took off 3 bases at V and 1 base at J, with 14 bases between the two ends. CDR3 length: 16 residues. The CDR3 loop is CASSFRSGTRTDTQYF. Here the CDR3 DNA reads TGTGCCAGCAGTTTTCGGTCAGGGACCCGCACAGATACGCAGTATTTT.

This clonotype was detected only a few times. This chain links TRBV19 with TRBJ2-3; TRBD2 might be the D (7 bases). This CDR3 is built from 15 residues. V was trimmed by 6 bases and J by 2 bases, leaving 15 bases between them. Germline assignment: CDR1 LNHDA and CDR2 SQIVND (reference sequence). CDR3 region: CASRTGGLPTDTQYF. Here the CDR3 DNA reads TGTGCCAGTAGAACCGGGGGGCTTCCCACAGATACGCAGTATTTT. The full variable domain, with the rest looked up from reference TRBV19 and TRBJ2-3, is DGGITQSPKYLFRKEGQNVTLSCEQNLNHDAMYWYRQDPGQGLRLIYYSQIVNDFQKGDIAEGYSVSREKKESFPLTVTSAQKNPTAFYLCASRTGGLPTDTQYFGPGTRLTVL.

There are many counts of this clonotype. The chain combines TRBV4-3 with TRBJ1-2; 8 nucleotides match TRBD1. V dropped 4 bases and J dropped 3; count of bases not matched to a gene: 7. Germline lookup yields CDR1 LGHNA and CDR2 YSLEER. This CDR3 comprises 15 residues. The CDR3 is CASSPDRGKYYGYTF. The CDR3 DNA reads TGCGCCAGCAGCCCCGACAGGGGCAAATACTATGGCTACACCTTC.

This clonotype came up a few times. The chain has TRBV9 and TRBJ2-5; TRBD2 matches 7 bases. The ends lost 0 bases at V and 5 bases at J; junction bases unmatched: 4. Germline V gene lookup returns CDR1 SGDLS and CDR2 YYNGEE. CDR3 length: 14 amino acids. The CDR3 here is CASSVDGLGETQYF. As DNA, the CDR3 is TGTGCCAGCAGCGTAGACGGACTAGGGGAGACCCAGTACTTC. Variable domain in full (rest from reference TRBV9 and TRBJ2-5): DSGVTQTPKHLITATGQRVTLRCSPRSGDLSVYWYQQSLDQGLQFLIQYYNGEERAKGNILERFSAQQFPDLHSELNLSSLELGDSALYFCASSVDGLGETQYFGPGTRLLVL.

This clonotype has a count of ten or more. The J gene is TRBJ2-1, the V gene TRBV24-1; 11 nucleotides agree with TRBD1. The J segment lost 6 bases and the V segment lost 9 bases, leaving 3 bases of the junction unmatched. The CDR3 runs 13 residues. CDR1 and CDR2 (germline): KGHDR, SFDVKD. The chain's CDR3 is CATQGQGVNEQFF. The CDR3, as DNA: TGTGCCACCCAGGGACAGGGGGTCAATGAGCAGTTCTTC.

This clonotype came up many times. This CDR3 reads CAISIIGQGSYNEQFF. CDR3 DNA sequence: TGTGCCATCAGTATAATCGGACAGGGCTCCTACAATGAGCAGTTCTTC. The V call is TRBV10-3, the J call TRBJ2-1; the match to TRBD1 covers 8 bases. From germline, CDR1 is ENHRY and CDR2 SYGVKD. This CDR3 spans 16 amino acids. The V segment lost 5 bases and the J segment 0 bases; nucleotides outside the gene matches: 6.

This clonotype was observed a handful of times. The chain carries TRBV5-6 and TRBJ2-7; a possible D gene is TRBD2 (6 bases). The V end was cut by 0 bases, the J end by 2 bases, with 9 bases between. Germline V CDR1 and CDR2: SGHDT, YYEEEE. The CDR3 has 14 residues. As DNA, the CDR3 is TGTGCCAGCAGCTTGGGAGCTAGCGCCTACGAGCAGTACTTC. Encoded protein: CASSLGASAYEQYF.

This clonotype was recorded many times. The V call is TRBV11-2, the J call TRBJ2-5, with D perhaps TRBD1 (6 bases). Per the germline V gene, CDR1 is SGHAT and CDR2 is FQNNGV. This CDR3 is built from 15 residues. Between the trimmed V and J ends, which lost 1 base and 3 bases, there was a span of 12 bases. As DNA, the CDR3 is TGTGCCAGCAGCTTAGGTCCCAGGGGCGAAGAGACCCAGTACTTC. Translating it yields CASSLGPRGEETQYF.

The chain joins TRBV12-3 or TRBV12-4 to TRBJ2-6, with D perhaps being TRBD1 or TRBD2 (5 bases each). This CDR3 spans 17 amino acids. CDR3 in amino acids: CTCCPGTFLSGANVLTF. The CDR3 nucleotides read TGTACCTGCTGTCCAGGGACCTTTCTCTCTGGGGCCAACGTCCTGACTTTC.

Ten or more counts support this clonotype. CDR3 DNA sequence: TGTGCCACCAGTAAGAGACCGGGACAGACGAACACCGGGGAGCTGTTTTTT. This codes for CATSKRPGQTNTGELFF. This chain links TRBV15 with TRBJ2-2, with 7 bases identical to TRBD1. Germline V lookup: CDR1 LNHNV, CDR2 YYDKDF (reference sequence). The CDR3 runs to 17 residues. The junction had 10 bases not matched to a gene; V was cut back by 6 bases and J by 0 bases.

The sample holds many counts of this clonotype. This chain links TRBV15 with TRBJ2-7; the match to TRBD2 covers 13 bases. Germline V gene sequence: CDR1 LNHNV, CDR2 YYDKDF (reference sequence). The CDR3 length is 20 residues. V shed 0 bases, J shed 7 bases, and the junction held 18 bases outside the gene matches. CDR3 region: CATSREVDGWTSGRGEEQYF. CDR3 in DNA: TGTGCCACCAGCAGAGAGGTGGACGGATGGACTAGCGGGAGAGGAGAGGAGCAGTACTTC.

The rearrangement links TRBV7-9 to TRBJ2-7; maybe TRBD1 (6 bases). CDR3 length: 13 residues. Germline-derived CDR1 and CDR2 are SEHNR and FQNEAQ (reference sequence). Trimming stripped 6 bases from V and 2 bases from J, with 11 bases between. CDR3 DNA sequence: TGTGCCAGCAGTCCGACAGGTCCCTACGAGCAGTACTTC. Its translation is CASSPTGPYEQYF.

This clonotype has just a few counts. The chain employs TRBV18 and TRBJ2-7; D perhaps matches TRBD1 (6 bases). This CDR3 region has 14 residues. Germline loops: CDR1 KGHSH, CDR2 LQKENI. V lost 2 bases and J 6 bases, leaving 14 bases between the germline ends. The CDR3 loop reads CASSPGQGTCEQYF. DNA for the CDR3: TGTGCCAGCTCACCAGGGCAGGGGACGTGCGAGCAGTACTTC.

This clonotype was observed many times. The chain uses TRBV10-3 and TRBJ2-5; unclear D gene. This CDR3 comprises 12 residues. V gave up 1 base and J gave up 1 base, with 1 base separating them. The germline gives CDR1 ENHRY, CDR2 SYGVKD. The CDR3 sequence: CAISEFQETQYF. CDR3 nucleotide sequence: TGTGCCATCAGTGAGTTCCAAGAGACCCAGTACTTC.

This clonotype was seen ten or more times. The V gene is TRBV7-2, the J gene TRBJ2-3; D is ambiguous. V was shortened by 8 bases and J by 1 base, with 10 bases between the two germline ends. Germline CDR1 is SGHTA and CDR2 is FQGNSA. The CDR3 is 13 amino acids. The CDR3 sequence: CASSRVRTDTQYF. DNA for the CDR3: TGTGCCAGCTCCCGAGTGCGCACAGATACGCAGTATTTT.

This clonotype was picked up many times. J is TRBJ2-3 and V is TRBV4-3; D possibly corresponds to TRBD2 (6 bases). V gave up 1 base and J gave up 6 bases, with 14 bases separating them. This CDR3 has 15 residues. Germline CDR1 LGHNA, CDR2 YSLEER. The CDR3 here is CASSQGPKGGDTQYF. As DNA, the CDR3 is TGCGCCAGCAGCCAAGGGCCCAAAGGAGGGGATACGCAGTATTTT.

The sample holds many counts of this clonotype. This chain links TRBV28 with TRBJ1-1; D possibly corresponds to TRBD1 (5 bases). The CDR3 extends over 15 amino acids. Germline V lookup: CDR1 MDHEN, CDR2 SYDVKM. Trimming shortened V by 5 bases and J by 7 bases, and 20 bases separated the two germline ends. CDR3 amino acids: CASSLVGGRGVEAFF. The CDR3 DNA reads TGTGCCAGCAGTCTGGTCGGGGGAAGAGGAGTTGAAGCTTTCTTT.

The sample holds many counts of this clonotype. This chain connects TRBV4-2 to TRBJ2-7; no firm D call. This CDR3 is 15 amino acids long. The V and J ends lost 1 base and 0 bases respectively, with 10 bases between them. Per germline, CDR1 LGHNA and CDR2 YNFKEQ. The CDR3 protein is CASSQVYAASYEQYF. DNA for the CDR3: TGTGCCAGCAGCCAAGTCTACGCCGCCTCCTACGAGCAGTACTTC.

This clonotype came up a few times. The chain is built from TRBV9 and TRBJ1-2; D remains unclear. Germline CDR1 and CDR2: SGDLS and YYNGEE. The CDR3 totals 12 residues. Trimming cost V 3 bases and J 7 bases, with 10 bases left between them. The CDR3 DNA reads TGTGCCAGCAGCGGCGTTTGGGCTGGCTACACCTTC. This sequence encodes CASSGVWAGYTF.

The V call is TRBV20-1, the J call TRBJ2-2; TRBD1 aligns across 9 bases. Per germline, CDR1 DFQATT and CDR2 SNEGSKA (reference sequence). Germline trimming cut 6 bases from V and 7 bases from J; bases unmatched to any gene: 9. The CDR3 contains 14 residues. CDR3 in DNA: TGCAGTGCAAAATCCGGGACAGGGAACGGGGAGCTGTTTTTT. This encodes CSAKSGTGNGELFF.

This clonotype occurred many times. This chain joins TRBV7-2 and TRBJ2-4; D may be TRBD1 (5 bases). The germline V and J ends were trimmed by 5 bases and 3 bases, with 11 bases remaining between them. Looked up from germline, CDR1 is SGHTA and CDR2 is FQGNSA. The CDR3 consists of 14 residues. In DNA form, the CDR3 reads TGTGCCAGCAGCCCCGACAGCTACAAAAACATTCAGTACTTC. It translates to CASSPDSYKNIQYF.

This clonotype showed up many times. The chain employs TRBV6-5 and TRBJ2-2; 7 nucleotides agree with TRBD2. The CDR3 has 14 residues. V lost 0 bases and J lost 8; bases outside the gene matches: 3. The germline V gene has CDR1 MNHEY and CDR2 SVGAGI. CDR3 protein: CASSYSGTKGELFF. Written as DNA, the CDR3 is TGTGCCAGCAGTTACTCAGGGACTAAAGGGGAGCTGTTTTTT.

This clonotype was recorded many times. The V and J genes are TRBV11-2 and TRBJ2-5, with a weak D call TRBD1 (6 bases). CDR1 and CDR2 (germline): SGHAT, FQNNGV. The CDR3 is made up of 13 amino acids. With 5 bases removed from V and 3 bases from J, the gap between germline ends came to 10 bases. The CDR3 region is CASSPTGKETQYF. The CDR3 DNA reads TGTGCCAGCAGCCCCACAGGGAAAGAGACCCAGTACTTC.

This clonotype was seen ten or more times. The V and J genes are TRBV7-2 and TRBJ2-7; D unclear. The germline CDR1 and CDR2 sequences are SGHTA and FQGNSA. This CDR3 has 14 residues. V lost 0 bases and J 2 bases, leaving 8 bases between the germline ends. The CDR3 DNA reads as TGTGCCAGCAGCTTAGCCTCTGCCACCTACGAGCAGTACTTC. Its protein product is CASSLASATYEQYF.

There are many counts of this clonotype. The chain combines TRBV27 with TRBJ2-5; D is perhaps TRBD1 or TRBD2 (5 bases each). The germline V gene has CDR1 MNHEY and CDR2 SMNVEV (reference sequence). This CDR3 region has 12 residues. Trimming took 6 bases from V and 7 from J, leaving 12 bases between them. Written as DNA, the CDR3 is TGTGCCAGCAGCCCGTCGAGGGGGACCCAGTACTTC. This sequence encodes CASSPSRGTQYF.